This T cell receptor beta chain emerged from a study of T cells in Graves' hyperthyroidism and ophthalmopathy. Details on this clonotype: Its antigen is unknown.

RNA transcripts served as the template for amplifying TCR beta CDR3 regions. TCR CDR3 underwent first-round RT-PCR with the HTBI primer set. A single record per CDR3 protein comes from TCRdb applying MiXCR to the multiplex PCR reads. The sample yields around 620,000 distinct CDR3 sequences, more than 13% seen once. Study-wide findings and caveats: Blood also held most thyroid clonotypes expanded beyond 0.001.

Lactation, pregnancy, other autoimmune disease or uncontrolled infection excluded patients. This receptor was taken from a woman aged 18-29 years with Graves' ophthalmopathy. The source material was blood.

The CDR3 sequence is CASGRQGKLFF. DNA for the CDR3: TGTGCCAGCGGTAGACAGGGAAAACTGTTTTTT. This chain connects TRBV6-2 or TRBV6-3 to TRBJ1-4; 7 nucleotides agree with TRBD1. V shed 8 bases, J shed 10 bases, and the junction held 4 bases outside the gene matches. CDR1 is MNHEY, CDR2 SVGEGT, per germline. The CDR3 covers 11 residues.